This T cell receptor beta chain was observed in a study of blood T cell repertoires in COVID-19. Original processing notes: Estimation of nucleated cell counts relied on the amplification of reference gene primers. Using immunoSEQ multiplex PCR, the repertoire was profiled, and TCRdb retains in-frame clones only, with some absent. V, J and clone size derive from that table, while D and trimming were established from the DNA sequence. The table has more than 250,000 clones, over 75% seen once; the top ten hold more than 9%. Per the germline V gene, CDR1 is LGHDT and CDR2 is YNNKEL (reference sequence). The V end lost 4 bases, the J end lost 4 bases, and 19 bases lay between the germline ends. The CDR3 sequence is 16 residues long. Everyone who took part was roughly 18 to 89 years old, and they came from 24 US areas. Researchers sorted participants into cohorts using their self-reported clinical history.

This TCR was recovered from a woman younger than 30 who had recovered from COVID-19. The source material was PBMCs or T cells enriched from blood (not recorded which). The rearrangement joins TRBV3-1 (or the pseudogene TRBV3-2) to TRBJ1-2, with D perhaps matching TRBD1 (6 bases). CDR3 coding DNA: TGTGCCAGCAGCCGAACCGACCGGGGGGCTTTCTATGGCTACACCTTC. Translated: CASSRTDRGAFYGYTF.